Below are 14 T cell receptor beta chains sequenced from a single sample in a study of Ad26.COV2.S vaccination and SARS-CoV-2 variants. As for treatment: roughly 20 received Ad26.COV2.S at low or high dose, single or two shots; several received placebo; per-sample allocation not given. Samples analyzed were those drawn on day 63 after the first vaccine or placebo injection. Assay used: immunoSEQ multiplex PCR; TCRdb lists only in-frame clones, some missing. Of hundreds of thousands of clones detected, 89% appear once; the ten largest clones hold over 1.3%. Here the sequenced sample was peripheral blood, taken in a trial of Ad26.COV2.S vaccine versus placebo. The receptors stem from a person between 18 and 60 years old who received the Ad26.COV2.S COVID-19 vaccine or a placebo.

The CDR3 loop is CASSEYSGANVLTF. The CDR3 DNA reads as TGTGCCAGCAGCGAGTACTCTGGGGCCAACGTCCTGACTTTC. The chain carries TRBV3-1 (or the pseudogene TRBV3-2) and TRBJ2-6; D gene uncertain. Germline V lookup: CDR1 LGHDT, CDR2 YNNKEL (reference sequence). V was shortened by 5 bases and J by 0 bases, with 5 bases between the two germline ends. The length of the CDR3 is 14 residues.

DNA of the CDR3: TGTGCCAGTAGTGCCCAAGAGAGCTCTGGAAACACCATATATTTT. It is translated as CASSAQESSGNTIYF. The V call is TRBV19, the J call TRBJ1-3; D not resolved. Per germline, CDR1 LNHDA and CDR2 SQIVND (reference sequence). The germline V and J ends were trimmed by 5 bases and 0 bases, with 11 bases remaining between them. The length of the CDR3 is 15 residues. Complete variable domain (other parts from reference TRBV19 and TRBJ1-3): DGGITQSPKYLFRKEGQNVTLSCEQNLNHDAMYWYRQDPGQGLRLIYYSQIVNDFQKGDIAEGYSVSREKKESFPLTVTSAQKNPTAFYLCASSAQESSGNTIYFGEGSWLTVV.

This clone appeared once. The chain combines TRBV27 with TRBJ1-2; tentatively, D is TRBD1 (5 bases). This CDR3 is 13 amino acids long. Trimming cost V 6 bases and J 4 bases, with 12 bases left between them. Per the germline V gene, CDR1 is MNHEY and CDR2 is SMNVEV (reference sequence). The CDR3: CASSGGRAYGYTF. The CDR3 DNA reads TGTGCCAGCAGCGGGGGGAGAGCCTATGGCTACACCTTC.

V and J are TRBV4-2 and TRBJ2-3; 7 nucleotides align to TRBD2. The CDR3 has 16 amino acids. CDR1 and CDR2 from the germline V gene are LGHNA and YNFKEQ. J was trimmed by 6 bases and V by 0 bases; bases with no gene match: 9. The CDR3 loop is CASSQEGGFVADTQYF. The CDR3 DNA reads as TGTGCCAGCAGCCAAGAGGGGGGGTTCGTAGCCGATACGCAGTATTTT.

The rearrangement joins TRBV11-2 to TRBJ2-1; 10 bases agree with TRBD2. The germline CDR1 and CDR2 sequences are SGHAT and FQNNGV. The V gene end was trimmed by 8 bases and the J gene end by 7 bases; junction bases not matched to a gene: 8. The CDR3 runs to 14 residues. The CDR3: CASSKREGGNEQFF. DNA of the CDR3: TGTGCCAGCTCCAAGCGGGAGGGGGGTAATGAGCAGTTCTTC.

The CDR3 reads CASSQDWRQARNTGELFF. Written as DNA, the CDR3 is TGTGCCAGCAGCCAAGATTGGCGCCAGGCCCGAAACACCGGGGAGCTGTTTTTT. The chain recombines TRBV4-2 with TRBJ2-2; no reliable D call. This CDR3 comprises 18 residues. Germline assignment: CDR1 LGHNA and CDR2 YNFKEQ. Trimming left V 0 bases short and J 2 bases short, with 16 bases between.

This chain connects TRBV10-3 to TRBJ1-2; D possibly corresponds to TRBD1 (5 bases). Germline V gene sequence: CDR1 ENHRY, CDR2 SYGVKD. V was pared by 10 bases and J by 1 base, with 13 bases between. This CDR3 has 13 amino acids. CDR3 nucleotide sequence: TGTGCCACCAACGTTCAGGGTAACTATGGCTACACCTTC. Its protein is CATNVQGNYGYTF.

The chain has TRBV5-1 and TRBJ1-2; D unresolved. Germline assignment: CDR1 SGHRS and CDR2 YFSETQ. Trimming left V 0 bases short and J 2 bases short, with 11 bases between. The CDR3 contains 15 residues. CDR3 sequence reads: CASSLAARPNYGYTF. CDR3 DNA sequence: TGCGCCAGCAGCTTGGCCGCACGGCCGAACTATGGCTACACCTTC.

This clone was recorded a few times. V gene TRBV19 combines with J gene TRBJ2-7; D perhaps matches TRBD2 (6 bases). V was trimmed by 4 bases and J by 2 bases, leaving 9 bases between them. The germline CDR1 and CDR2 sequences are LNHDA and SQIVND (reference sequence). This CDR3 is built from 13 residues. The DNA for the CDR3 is TGTGCCAGTAGTAGGGACTTTGCCTACGAGCAGTACTTC. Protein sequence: CASSRDFAYEQYF.

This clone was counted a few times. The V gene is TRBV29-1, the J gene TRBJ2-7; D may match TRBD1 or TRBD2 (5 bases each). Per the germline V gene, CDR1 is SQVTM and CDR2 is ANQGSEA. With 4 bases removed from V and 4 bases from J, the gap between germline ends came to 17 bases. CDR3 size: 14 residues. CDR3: CSVVHGGPGYEQYF. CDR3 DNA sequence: TGCAGCGTTGTTCATGGGGGTCCGGGGTACGAGCAGTACTTC.

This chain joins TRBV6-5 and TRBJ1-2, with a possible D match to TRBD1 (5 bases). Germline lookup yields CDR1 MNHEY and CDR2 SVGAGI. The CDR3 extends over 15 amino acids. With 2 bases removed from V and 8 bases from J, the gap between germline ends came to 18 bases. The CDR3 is CASSYGQGGREGYTF. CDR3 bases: TGTGCCAGCAGTTACGGCCAGGGTGGGAGAGAGGGCTACACCTTC.

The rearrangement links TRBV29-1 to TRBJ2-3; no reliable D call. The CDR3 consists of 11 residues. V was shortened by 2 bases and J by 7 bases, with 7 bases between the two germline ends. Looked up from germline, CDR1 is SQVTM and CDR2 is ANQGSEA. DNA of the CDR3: TGCAGCGTTGAAATCAAAAATACGCAGTATTTT. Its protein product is CSVEIKNTQYF.

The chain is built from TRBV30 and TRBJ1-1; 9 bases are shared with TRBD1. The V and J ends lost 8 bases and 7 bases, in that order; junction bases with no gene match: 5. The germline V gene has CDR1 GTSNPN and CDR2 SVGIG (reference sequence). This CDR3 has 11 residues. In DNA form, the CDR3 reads TGTGCCCGTAGACAGGGGGTTGAAGCTTTCTTT. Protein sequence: CARRQGVEAFF.

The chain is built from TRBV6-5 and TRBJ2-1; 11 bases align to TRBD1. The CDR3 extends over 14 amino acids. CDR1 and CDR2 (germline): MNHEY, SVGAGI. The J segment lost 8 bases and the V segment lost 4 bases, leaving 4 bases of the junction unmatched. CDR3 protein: CASSSGTGGYEQFF. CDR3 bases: TGTGCCAGCAGTTCCGGGACAGGGGGTTATGAGCAGTTCTTC.